These T cell receptor beta chains were read from a single sample in a study of monozygotic twins with inflammatory bowel disease. TCRdb re-analyzed the 5' RACE reads; it lists each CDR3 protein once, without DNA. The repertoire table contains about 380,000 distinct CDR3 sequences. The sequencing input was blood. These receptors all come from a human donor with ulcerative colitis or Crohn's disease, or a healthy co-twin of an affected twin (not recorded which). Each CDR3 is given with its conserved first and last residue. Each record gives: J gene, V gene, CDR3 protein.

j_gene: TRBJ2-7; v_gene: TRBV10-3; CDR3aa: CAISNSDRPSSYEQYF
j_gene: TRBJ1-1; v_gene: TRBV20-1; CDR3aa: CSADNSGGMNTEAFF
j_gene: TRBJ2-1; v_gene: TRBV11-2; CDR3aa: CASSHRDRGRDRYNEQFF
j_gene: TRBJ1-1; v_gene: TRBV6-2/TRBV6-3; CDR3aa: CASRIVSNTEAFF
j_gene: TRBJ2-2; v_gene: TRBV6-4; CDR3aa: CASSPTGQGIGELFF
j_gene: TRBJ1-1; v_gene: TRBV5-1; CDR3aa: CASSLDAGRNTEAFF
j_gene: TRBJ2-7; v_gene: TRBV4-3; CDR3aa: CASSQDPRTGPLEQYF
j_gene: TRBJ2-5; v_gene: TRBV6-1; CDR3aa: CASTRRDRGLERETQYF
j_gene: TRBJ1-1; v_gene: TRBV29-1; CDR3aa: CSVEGTGIYEAFF
j_gene: TRBJ2-1; v_gene: TRBV4-2; CDR3aa: CASSRSGGQTNEQFF